A single sample gave rise to the 27 T cell receptor beta chains below, sequenced in a study of cytomegalovirus exposure and HLA in healthy donors. PCR employed 60 Vbeta and 13 Jbeta primers. The data were produced by immunoSEQ multiplex PCR, yet TCRdb's version contains in-frame clones alone and is incomplete. The sample lists 140,000 to 150,000 clones; over 60% were seen once. Sequencing input: PBMCs. The receptors shown here come from a woman between 25 and 40 years old in good health and CMV-seronegative.

In this sample, this clone turned up once. V usage is TRBV9 and J usage is TRBJ2-3, with TRBD2 matching 13 bases. Germline CDR1 SGDLS, CDR2 YYNGEE. CDR3 size: 16 residues. The V segment lost 2 bases and the J segment 2 bases; nucleotides outside the gene matches: 2. The CDR3 region is CASSVTSGGNTDTQYF. DNA of the CDR3: TGTGCCAGCAGCGTGACTAGCGGGGGGAACACAGATACGCAGTATTTT.

This chain links TRBV10-3 with TRBJ1-2; 7 bases agree with TRBD1. V was pared by 4 bases and J by 8 bases, with 7 bases of the junction left unmatched. The germline V gene has CDR1 ENHRY and CDR2 SYGVKD. The CDR3 spans 13 residues. CDR3 bases: TGTGCCATCAGTGGACAGGGTACATGGGGCTACACCTTC. This codes for CAISGQGTWGYTF.

The V call is TRBV5-4, the J call TRBJ2-4; 8 bases fit TRBD2. The CDR3 loop spans 16 amino acids. Per the germline V gene, CDR1 is SGHNT and CDR2 is YYREEE (reference sequence). V dropped 6 bases and J dropped 2; count of bases not matched to a gene: 10. The DNA of the CDR3 is TGTGCCAGCACCCCGGACGGGGGGGGCACCAAAAACATTCAGTACTTC. Residues: CASTPDGGGTKNIQYF.

The chain joins TRBV30 to TRBJ2-1; a weak D match, TRBD2 (5 bases). Germline CDR1 is GTSNPN and CDR2 is SVGIG (reference sequence). The V end was cut by 0 bases, the J end by 0 bases, with 9 bases between. This CDR3 has 15 residues. Here the CDR3 DNA reads TGTGCCTGGAGTGTGCGGGCCAGCTCCTACAATGAGCAGTTCTTC. This codes for CAWSVRASSYNEQFF.

The V and J genes are TRBV11-2 and TRBJ2-7, with 8 bases that match TRBD1. This CDR3 spans 14 amino acids. Germline V gene data show CDR1 as SGHAT and CDR2 as FQNNGV. With V trimmed by 5 bases and J by 6 bases, 9 bases remained unmatched. The CDR3 loop is CASSPGQGLGEQYF. In nucleotides, the CDR3 is TGTGCCAGCAGCCCCGGACAGGGCTTGGGCGAGCAGTACTTC.

This clone was seen once. The V gene is TRBV9, the J gene TRBJ1-1; D is unresolved. V lost 4 bases to trimming and J lost 4 bases, with 11 bases between them. The CDR3 runs 13 residues. Germline V CDR1 and CDR2: SGDLS, YYNGEE. CDR3 DNA sequence: TGTGCCAGCAGCCCATGGGAGGTCACTGAAGCTTTCTTT. Amino acid sequence: CASSPWEVTEAFF.

The chain is built from TRBV5-1 and TRBJ1-1; possibly TRBD1 for D (5 bases). Germline V gene sequence: CDR1 SGHRS, CDR2 YFSETQ. The CDR3 sequence is 16 residues long. V lost 0 bases, J lost 0 bases, and 12 bases lay in between. CDR3 loop: CASSLAAAGVNTEAFF. CDR3 DNA: TGCGCCAGCAGCTTGGCCGCGGCGGGGGTGAACACTGAAGCTTTCTTT.

CDR3 in DNA: TGTGCCAGCTCCCATGGGGGGGCGAACCGCAAAGCCTACGAGCAGTACTTC. This codes for CASSHGGANRKAYEQYF. The chain combines TRBV18 with TRBJ2-7, with D possibly matching TRBD2 (7 bases). V was pared by 6 bases and J by 2 bases, with 23 bases between. The CDR3 contains 17 residues. CDR1 is KGHSH, CDR2 LQKENI, per germline.

This rearrangement joins TRBV6-5 to TRBJ2-1, with 10 bases identical to TRBD2. Germline trimming cut 6 bases from V and 6 bases from J; bases unmatched to any gene: 5. Germline values: CDR1 MNHEY, CDR2 SVGAGI. The CDR3 has 14 amino acids. The CDR3 reads CASRSGGALNEQFF. For the CDR3, the DNA is TGTGCCAGCAGGAGCGGGGGGGCCCTCAATGAGCAGTTCTTC.

The chain carries TRBV7-3 and TRBJ1-1, with D hard to call. Trimming stripped 6 bases from V and 8 bases from J, with 16 bases between. The germline gives CDR1 SGHTA, CDR2 FQGTGA. The CDR3 is made up of 13 amino acids. The CDR3 DNA sequence: TGTGCCAGCAGATTAGGGTTGAGGAGCGAAGCTTTCTTT. This translates into CASRLGLRSEAFF.

CDR3 bases: TGTGCCAGTAGTCCCCTACTAGCGGGGCCCTACAATGAGCAGTTCTTC. Translating it yields CASSPLLAGPYNEQFF. The chain carries TRBV19 and TRBJ2-1; 10 nucleotides agree with TRBD2. V shed 5 bases and J 2 bases; nucleotides not matched to a gene: 6. The CDR3 is 16 amino acids. CDR1 is LNHDA and CDR2 is SQIVND in the germline V gene (reference sequence).

The chain carries TRBV7-9 and TRBJ1-4; D gene ambiguous. From germline, CDR1 is SEHNR and CDR2 FQNEAQ (reference sequence). Trimming cost V 7 bases and J 1 base, with 16 bases left between them. The CDR3 length is 16 residues. The CDR3 loop is CASTPIQFQTNEKLFF. As DNA, the CDR3 is TGTGCCAGCACCCCAATACAGTTCCAAACTAATGAAAAACTGTTTTTT. The entire variable domain, with the rest obtained from reference TRBV7-9 and TRBJ1-4, is as follows: DTGVSQNPRHKITKRGQNVTFRCDPISEHNRLYWYRQTLGQGPEFLTYFQNEAQLEKSRLLSDRFSAERPKGSFSTLEIQRTEQGDSAMYLCASTPIQFQTNEKLFFGSGTQLSVL.

The chain joins TRBV2 to TRBJ2-4; 9 bases agree with TRBD1. CDR3 length equals 15 residues. V shed 7 bases, J shed 1 base, and the junction held 5 bases outside the gene matches. Germline CDR1 reads SNHLY; CDR2 reads FYNNEI. The CDR3 coding sequence is TGTGCCAGCACACGGGACAGGGCTGCCAAAAACATTCAGTACTTC. Translation gives CASTRDRAAKNIQYF. Full variable domain (remainder filled in from reference TRBV2 and TRBJ2-4): EPEVTQTPSHQVTQMGQEVILRCVPISNHLYFYWYRQILGQKVEFLVSFYNNEISEKSEIFDDQFSVERPDGSNFTLKIRSTKLEDSAMYFCASTRDRAAKNIQYFGAGTRLSVL.

This chain joins TRBV7-8 and TRBJ2-7, with 8 bases lining up with TRBD2. The V segment lost 4 bases and the J segment 3 bases; nucleotides outside the gene matches: 11. Germline CDR1 SGHVS, CDR2 FQNEAQ. CDR3 length: 16 amino acids. CDR3 region: CASSSSRLAGNYEQYF. CDR3 nucleotides: TGTGCCAGCAGCTCTTCCCGGTTAGCGGGGAACTACGAGCAGTACTTC.

The chain is built from TRBV9 and TRBJ1-2, with D maybe TRBD1 (6 bases). The germline V and J ends were trimmed by 7 bases and 7 bases, with 23 bases remaining between them. This CDR3 is built from 15 residues. Germline values: CDR1 SGDLS, CDR2 YYNGEE. The CDR3 DNA sequence: TGTGCCAGCGACCGTTTGGGGGCCCTGGGATCTGGCTACACCTTC. Translating it yields CASDRLGALGSGYTF.

The rearrangement links TRBV5-1 to TRBJ2-1, with 7 bases lining up with TRBD2. The V gene end was trimmed by 4 bases and the J gene end by 8 bases; junction bases not matched to a gene: 6. Germline V lookup: CDR1 SGHRS, CDR2 YFSETQ. The CDR3 has 13 residues. The CDR3 nucleotides are TGCGCCAGCAGCCCCCGGGGGGATGATGAGCAGTTCTTC. Amino acid sequence: CASSPRGDDEQFF.

J is TRBJ1-2 and V is TRBV25-1, with 9 bases fitting TRBD1. Germline CDR1 reads MGHDK; CDR2 reads SYGVNS. The CDR3 is made up of 14 amino acids. The V gene end was trimmed by 4 bases and the J gene end by 1 base; junction bases not matched to a gene: 1. The CDR3 reads CASSGDRVNYGYTF. CDR3 nucleotides: TGTGCCAGCAGTGGGGACAGGGTTAACTATGGCTACACCTTC.

The chain links TRBV5-1 to TRBJ2-2; 9 nucleotides agree with TRBD1. V shed 4 bases, J shed 4 bases, and the junction held 5 bases outside the gene matches. Germline V gene lookup returns CDR1 SGHRS and CDR2 YFSETQ. The CDR3 covers 15 residues. CDR3 sequence: CASSVQGAGTGELFF. The CDR3 nucleotides are TGCGCCAGCAGCGTACAGGGGGCTGGCACCGGGGAGCTGTTTTTT.

This sequence joins TRBV29-1 and TRBJ1-1; TRBD1 matches 10 bases. The CDR3 extends over 15 amino acids. V lost 6 bases and J lost 4; bases outside the gene matches: 11. Germline assignment: CDR1 SQVTM and CDR2 ANQGSEA. The CDR3 spells CSVAGTGVVTTEAFF. CDR3 sequence (DNA): TGCAGCGTCGCCGGGACAGGGGTCGTGACCACTGAAGCTTTCTTT.

The gene calls are TRBV4-3 and TRBJ2-4, with TRBD1 identical over 7 bases. CDR3 length equals 15 residues. J lost 7 bases, V lost 0 bases, and 6 bases had no gene match. Germline V gene sequence: CDR1 LGHNA, CDR2 YSLEER. The CDR3 region has the DNA TGCGCCAGCAGCCAAGATCGGGAACAGGGGAACATTCAGTACTTC. Its translation is CASSQDREQGNIQYF.

V and J are TRBV5-6 and TRBJ2-1, with a tentative D call TRBD2 (5 bases). The CDR3 is 16 residues long. Germline V gene sequence: CDR1 SGHDT, CDR2 YYEEEE. V lost 4 bases and J lost 5, with 19 bases in between. CDR3 in amino acids: CASSALLVLEDNEQFF. In nucleotides, the CDR3 is TGTGCCAGCAGCGCCTTACTAGTCTTGGAAGACAATGAGCAGTTCTTC.

The chain joins TRBV7-2 to TRBJ2-5, with TRBD2 matching over 8 bases. Germline loops: CDR1 SGHTA, CDR2 FQGNSA. V lost 5 bases to trimming and J lost 2 bases; unmatched junction nucleotides: 4. The CDR3 is 14 amino acids. The CDR3 here is CASSRAGAQETQYF. The DNA for the CDR3 is TGTGCCAGCAGCCGAGCGGGGGCTCAAGAGACCCAGTACTTC.

The chain joins TRBV5-5 to TRBJ2-6; D unclear. Trimming took 2 bases from V and 2 from J, leaving 11 bases between them. The CDR3 length is 16 residues. CDR1 is SGHKS, CDR2 YYEKEE, per germline (reference sequence). As DNA, the CDR3 is TGTGCCAGCAGCTTTCCTCGGGTAGCTGGGGCCAACGTCCTGACTTTC. Amino acids: CASSFPRVAGANVLTF.

The chain couples TRBV9 to TRBJ2-3, with 8 nucleotides matching TRBD2. Trimming cost V 0 bases and J 1 base; bases outside gene matches: 4. Germline CDR1 SGDLS, CDR2 YYNGEE. There are 16 residues in the CDR3. CDR3 nucleotides: TGTGCCAGCAGCGTAGCTCGGGGGGGCCGCACAGATACGCAGTATTTT. It codes for CASSVARGGRTDTQYF.

The chain links TRBV9 to TRBJ2-5; TRBD2 matches at 14 bases. V was pared by 0 bases and J by 5 bases, with 9 bases of the junction left unmatched. Germline loops: CDR1 SGDLS, CDR2 YYNGEE. The CDR3 runs 18 residues. As DNA, the CDR3 is TGTGCCAGCAGCGTAGGGACTAGCGGGGGGTCCGGGGGTGAGACCCAGTACTTC. Amino acid sequence: CASSVGTSGGSGGETQYF.

This chain connects TRBV15 to TRBJ2-7; perhaps TRBD1 as D (6 bases). Per the germline V gene, CDR1 is LNHNV and CDR2 is YYDKDF (reference sequence). The length of the CDR3 is 14 residues. V lost 0 bases to trimming and J lost 3 bases, with 9 bases between them. Here the CDR3 reads CATSRDKGGYEQYF. For the CDR3, the DNA is TGTGCCACCAGCAGAGATAAAGGGGGCTACGAGCAGTACTTC.

This chain joins TRBV28 and TRBJ1-3, with TRBD1 matching over 7 bases. This CDR3 has 17 residues. V trimming: 3 bases; J trimming: 0 bases; junction bases outside the gene matches: 8. Germline assignment: CDR1 MDHEN and CDR2 SYDVKM. The CDR3 nucleotides read TGTGCCAGCAGTTTGTCGTCGGGACAGTACTCTGGAAACACCATATATTTT. This translates into CASSLSSGQYSGNTIYF. Full variable domain (remainder filled in from reference TRBV28 and TRBJ1-3): DVKVTQSSRYLVKRTGEKVFLECVQDMDHENMFWYRQDPGLGLRLIYFSYDVKMKEKGDIPEGYSVSREKKERFSLILESASTNQTSMYLCASSLSSGQYSGNTIYFGEGSWLTVV.